This TCR beta chain stems from a study of technical replicates of blood from several donors. Data came from immunoSEQ multiplex PCR; TCRdb stores just in-frame clones and leaves some out. The sample records tens of thousands of clones, 95% to 98% being singletons. The CDR3 is made up of 14 amino acids. Trimming took 3 bases from V and 6 from J; bases not matched to a gene: 7. The V gene's germline CDR1 is MDHEN and CDR2 SYDVKM. The clonotype was recovered from a human donor in good health. J is TRBJ2-7 and V is TRBV28, with 8 bases fitting TRBD2. Sequencing was carried out using T cells isolated from PBMCs. CDR3: CASSFPGGVREQYF. DNA for the CDR3: TGTGCCAGCAGTTTTCCGGGAGGGGTCCGCGAGCAGTACTTC. Together with reference TRBV28 and TRBJ2-7, the CDR3 gives the full variable domain: DVKVTQSSRYLVKRTGEKVFLECVQDMDHENMFWYRQDPGLGLRLIYFSYDVKMKEKGDIPEGYSVSREKKERFSLILESASTNQTSMYLCASSFPGGVREQYFGPGTRLTVT.